This TCR beta chain was found in a study of metastatic and nonmetastatic thyroid tumors. In the study overall: The comparison covered peripheral blood and tumor or nodule tissue in malignant and benign thyroid patients. Study-level results: Across blood and tumor, TCR beta diversity in malignant thyroid tumors was reportedly significantly higher than in benign nodules.

Of note for this clone: The antigen remains unidentified.

Germline-derived CDR1 and CDR2 are PRHDT and FYEKMQ (reference sequence). The CDR3 is 12 amino acids. Trimming removed 6 bases at V and 6 bases at J, with 9 bases between. Patients had received no treatment of any kind before thyroid surgery. TCRdb re-called the PCR reads via MiXCR. This table has about 16,000 clones, under 25% appearing once. The clonotype originates from a female donor with papillary thyroid cancer or a benign thyroid nodule (not recorded which). Some clones in this sample may be carry-over from other donors' samples. The chain has TRBV13 and TRBJ2-1; D gene uncertain. What was sequenced was adjacent normal tissue. The DNA of the CDR3 is TGTGCCAGCAGTTCCAGTGTCAATGAGCAGTTCTTC. This codes for CASSSSVNEQFF.